One T cell receptor beta chain is described in this entry. Its antigen is still unknown. The germline V gene encodes CDR1 SGHRS and CDR2 YFSETQ. The CDR3, from cysteine to phenylalanine, totals 12 residues. The kept DNA is CDR3 alone, 36 bases in frame from the first base. At the junction V is shortened by 0 bases and J by 6 bases, with 4 bases in between. The library was made by the immunoSEQ multiplex PCR assay. As stored in TCRdb, this immuneACCESS dataset retains in-frame rearrangements with V and J assigned. A fraction of the clones does not appear; measured against another copy, unresolved V genes explain less than half of the discrepancy, and the remainder lacks a known reason. The table for this sample lists about 190,000 clones. About 2.2% of the sample comes from the top ten. The sample comes from a study of control samples from healthy donors and cancer patients (dated by TCRdb to between 2020 and 2021).

The clonotype was recovered from a woman aged 30 to 39 in good health. Sample: blood. The sequence links TRBV5-1 to TRBJ2-1; confidence is insufficient to name the D gene. The nucleotide sequence reads TGCGCCAGCAGCTTGGAAGGCAATGAGCAGTTCTTC. This gives the protein CASSLEGNEQFF.